The source of this TCR beta chain is a study of graft-versus-host responses after intestinal transplantation. The table came from immunoSEQ multiplex PCR; TCRdb's copy has only in-frame clones and leaves some out. Among 37,000 or so clones listed, 91% were seen once. This CDR3 region has 14 residues. CDR1 and CDR2 from the germline V gene are LNHDA and SQIVND (reference sequence). Trimming cost V 9 bases and J 0 bases, with 9 bases left between them. The material sequenced was PBMCs, taken about 310 days after intestinal transplant. The sequence was collected from a human patient who received an intestinal transplant, so some T cells may come from the graft donor. The V gene is TRBV19, the J gene TRBJ1-6, with unresolved D. CDR3 in amino acids: CASGRPSYNSPLHF. The DNA of the CDR3 is TGTGCCAGCGGACGGCCCTCCTATAATTCACCCCTCCACTTT. The whole variable domain, remainder taken from reference TRBV19 and TRBJ1-6, is DGGITQSPKYLFRKEGQNVTLSCEQNLNHDAMYWYRQDPGQGLRLIYYSQIVNDFQKGDIAEGYSVSREKKESFPLTVTSAQKNPTAFYLCASGRPSYNSPLHFGNGTRLTVT.